This entry lists 30 T cell receptor beta chains sequenced from one sample in a study of T cells in localized non-small cell lung cancer. Libraries were prepared by immunoSEQ multiplex PCR; TCRdb keeps only in-frame clonotypes and omits some of them. The sample has some 15,000 clones; 85% are singletons. The sample in question was peripheral blood, obtained before any cancer treatment. These receptors came from a female donor over 55 with stage I squamous cell lung carcinoma.

The chain employs TRBV7-2 and TRBJ2-3; unclear D gene. Trimming stripped 1 base from V and 1 base from J, with 0 bases between. This CDR3 has 12 amino acids. Germline V gene data show CDR1 as SGHTA and CDR2 as FQGNSA. The CDR3 region is CASSLGTDTQYF. The CDR3 nucleotides are TGTGCCAGCAGCTTAGGCACAGATACGCAGTATTTT.

The V and J genes are TRBV6-6 and TRBJ1-2; unclear D gene. Looked up from germline, CDR1 is MNHNY and CDR2 is SVGAGI (reference sequence). Deletions cut 10 bases from V and 2 bases from J, with 11 bases between. The CDR3 runs to 12 residues. CDR3 residues: CATSWGNYGYTF. For the CDR3, the DNA is TGTGCCACCTCGTGGGGAAACTATGGCTACACCTTC.

The J gene is TRBJ2-7, the V gene TRBV25-1; 8 nucleotides match TRBD1. CDR3 length: 15 residues. The ends lost 6 bases at V and 2 bases at J; junction bases unmatched: 9. In germline, CDR1 is MGHDK, CDR2 SYGVNS. The CDR3 DNA reads TGTGCCAGCAGGGGCGATGCAGGGGGCCCCTACGAGCAGTACTTC. This encodes CASRGDAGGPYEQYF.

The CDR3 sequence is CASRGGDTEAFF. CDR3 coding DNA: TGTGCCAGCAGGGGGGGGGACACTGAAGCTTTCTTT. The V and J genes are TRBV6-8 and TRBJ1-1; D is possibly TRBD1 (5 bases). Trimming took off 6 bases at V and 3 bases at J, with 8 bases between the two ends. The CDR3 runs 12 residues. Germline CDR1 reads MNHGY; CDR2 reads SAAAGT.

J is TRBJ2-7 and V is TRBV6-5, with unresolved D. This CDR3 comprises 12 residues. Germline V lookup: CDR1 MNHEY, CDR2 SVGAGI. The germline V and J ends were trimmed by 6 bases and 2 bases, with 8 bases remaining between them. CDR3 nucleotides: TGTGCCAGCAGAGATGACACCTACGAGCAGTACTTC. Its protein is CASRDDTYEQYF.

The rearrangement links TRBV5-1 to TRBJ1-3; D perhaps matches TRBD1 (5 bases). CDR1 and CDR2 from the germline V gene are SGHRS and YFSETQ. This CDR3 region has 16 residues. The germline V and J ends were trimmed by 0 bases and 0 bases, with 10 bases remaining between them. The CDR3 is CASSLVGPYSGNTIYF. The DNA for the CDR3 is TGCGCCAGCAGCTTGGTGGGACCGTACTCTGGAAACACCATATATTTT.

V usage is TRBV19 and J usage is TRBJ2-5; TRBD2 matches at 10 bases. V shed 5 bases and J 1 base; nucleotides not matched to a gene: 7. The CDR3 sequence is 16 residues long. Germline assignment: CDR1 LNHDA and CDR2 SQIVND (reference sequence). CDR3 in amino acids: CASSFLAGGSQETQYF. CDR3 in DNA: TGTGCCAGTAGTTTCTTAGCGGGGGGCTCCCAAGAGACCCAGTACTTC.

The chain combines TRBV7-2 with TRBJ2-7; 7 bases are a match to TRBD1. Trimming took 7 bases from V and 0 from J; bases not matched to a gene: 15. Germline V gene sequence: CDR1 SGHTA, CDR2 FQGNSA. The length of the CDR3 is 17 residues. The CDR3 nucleotides read TGTGCCAGCAATATTGCCGGGACAGCCACTAGCTCCTACGAGCAGTACTTC. Residues: CASNIAGTATSSYEQYF.

The chain recombines TRBV7-9 with TRBJ2-7; 7 bases agree with TRBD2. This CDR3 comprises 14 residues. Germline V gene lookup returns CDR1 SEHNR and CDR2 FQNEAQ (reference sequence). The junction had 2 bases not matched to a gene; V was cut back by 2 bases and J by 1 base. In DNA form, the CDR3 reads TGTGCCAGCAGCTTACTAGCGGAGTCCTACGAGCAGTACTTC. It translates to CASSLLAESYEQYF.

The chain carries TRBV6-5 and TRBJ2-6; D is unclear. Germline CDR1 and CDR2: MNHEY and SVGAGI. V lost 5 bases and J lost 4, with 9 bases in between. The CDR3 is 14 residues long. In DNA, the CDR3 is TGTGCCAGCAGTGACCGTTACGGGGCCAACGTCCTGACTTTC. Translation gives CASSDRYGANVLTF.

The chain has TRBV6-5 and TRBJ1-5; D is ambiguous. Germline V gene data show CDR1 as MNHEY and CDR2 as SVGAGI. Trimming cost V 6 bases and J 1 base, with 13 bases left between them. CDR3 length: 15 amino acids. The CDR3 DNA reads as TGTGCCAGCAGCCAGCATGGAGAAAGCAATCAGCCCCAGCATTTT. It specifies CASSQHGESNQPQHF.

This chain uses TRBV9 with TRBJ2-1, with D uncertain. Per germline, CDR1 SGDLS and CDR2 YYNGEE. The CDR3 spans 13 residues. V was shortened by 0 bases and J by 6 bases, with 7 bases between the two germline ends. CDR3 nucleotide sequence: TGTGCCAGCAGCGTAGCAGGTAGCAATGAGCAGTTCTTC. Amino acids: CASSVAGSNEQFF. The full variable domain, with the rest looked up from reference TRBV9 and TRBJ2-1, is DSGVTQTPKHLITATGQRVTLRCSPRSGDLSVYWYQQSLDQGLQFLIQYYNGEERAKGNILERFSAQQFPDLHSELNLSSLELGDSALYFCASSVAGSNEQFFGPGTRLTVL.

The chain links TRBV6-5 to TRBJ2-7, with 10 bases fitting TRBD1. The V and J ends lost 7 bases and 4 bases, in that order; junction bases with no gene match: 4. The germline V gene encodes CDR1 MNHEY and CDR2 SVGAGI. The CDR3 has 13 residues. CDR3 bases: TGTGCCAGCACCGGGACAGGGGTTTACGAGCAGTACTTC. This sequence encodes CASTGTGVYEQYF.

The J gene is TRBJ1-2, the V gene TRBV6-4; D might be TRBD1 (5 bases). Germline V CDR1 and CDR2: MRHNA, SNTAGT. CDR3 length: 16 residues. Trimming stripped 6 bases from V and 1 base from J, with 18 bases between. The CDR3 DNA reads as TGTGCCAGCAGCGTCCAACCCGGGACGGATAACTATGGCTACACCTTC. Protein product: CASSVQPGTDNYGYTF.

On this clone itself: Other nucleotide sequences in the sample specify the same CDR3. The genes are TRBV6-1 and TRBJ1-6; D not resolved. The CDR3 consists of 13 residues. CDR1 is MNHNS and CDR2 is SASEGT in the germline V gene. V dropped 7 bases and J dropped 10 bases, with 14 bases sitting between them. CDR3 DNA sequence: TGTGCCAGCAAGCCCCAACCGAACTCACCCCTCCACTTT. Its translation: CASKPQPNSPLHF.

The chain uses TRBV30 and TRBJ2-1; D is undetermined. The ends were cut back, 0 bases at V and 1 base at J, with 10 bases in the middle. Germline V lookup: CDR1 GTSNPN, CDR2 SVGIG (reference sequence). This CDR3 spans 15 amino acids. DNA of the CDR3: TGTGCCTGGAGTGTGAAGGGATGGTCCTACAATGAGCAGTTCTTC. Translation gives CAWSVKGWSYNEQFF.

This chain connects TRBV19 to TRBJ2-7; D uncertain. Trimming removed 5 bases from V and 3 bases from J, with 11 bases in between. Germline V gene sequence: CDR1 LNHDA, CDR2 SQIVND (reference sequence). The CDR3 has 13 residues. DNA of the CDR3: TGTGCCAGTAGTCGTGAGAGAAACTACGAGCAGTACTTC. Translation gives CASSRERNYEQYF.

This chain uses TRBV6-5 with TRBJ2-2; D not certain. This CDR3 contains 12 residues. In germline, CDR1 is MNHEY, CDR2 SVGAGI. The germline V and J ends were trimmed by 7 bases and 7 bases, with 10 bases remaining between them. The CDR3 DNA reads as TGTGCCAGCAATGATAACGACGGGGAGCTGTTTTTT. Amino acid sequence: CASNDNDGELFF.

The chain combines TRBV5-5 with TRBJ1-3; no clear D. The length of the CDR3 is 15 residues. The V gene lost 0 bases and the J gene lost 2 bases, with 9 bases spanning the gap. Germline CDR1 and CDR2: SGHKS and YYEKEE (reference sequence). The CDR3 coding sequence is TGTGCCAGCAGCTTGGAGCTCAGCCCTGGAAACACCATATATTTT. Its translation: CASSLELSPGNTIYF.

The chain links TRBV14 to TRBJ2-1; the D gene is possibly TRBD1 (6 bases). Trimming pared 3 bases from V and 3 bases from J, leaving 9 bases between. The CDR3 sequence is 14 residues long. The V gene's germline CDR1 is SGHDN and CDR2 FVKESK. The chain's CDR3 is CASSQRTDYNEQFF. The DNA for the CDR3 is TGTGCCAGCAGCCAGAGGACAGACTACAATGAGCAGTTCTTC.

The genes are TRBV9 and TRBJ2-7; 12 bases match TRBD2. From germline, CDR1 is SGDLS and CDR2 YYNGEE. The CDR3 has 16 residues. Unmatched junction bases numbered 6, after V lost 0 bases and J lost 5 bases. The CDR3: CASSVGLAGGKNEQYF. The CDR3 DNA is TGTGCCAGCAGCGTAGGGCTAGCGGGAGGGAAAAACGAGCAGTACTTC. Full variable domain (outside the CDR3, taken from reference TRBV9 and TRBJ2-7): DSGVTQTPKHLITATGQRVTLRCSPRSGDLSVYWYQQSLDQGLQFLIQYYNGEERAKGNILERFSAQQFPDLHSELNLSSLELGDSALYFCASSVGLAGGKNEQYFGPGTRLTVT.

The rearrangement links TRBV5-4 to TRBJ2-1, with TRBD1 matching 9 bases. V gave up 4 bases and J gave up 4 bases; unmatched junction bases: 6. Germline CDR1 is SGHNT and CDR2 is YYREEE (reference sequence). The CDR3 spans 15 residues. The CDR3, as DNA: TGTGCCAGCAGCCCCAGACAGGGGGAATACAATGAGCAGTTCTTC. This gives the protein CASSPRQGEYNEQFF.

This clone appeared a few times. The V and J genes are TRBV5-1 and TRBJ1-2; 7 bases align to TRBD1. Germline V gene data show CDR1 as SGHRS and CDR2 as YFSETQ. The CDR3 is made up of 14 amino acids. V trimming: 3 bases; J trimming: 7 bases; junction bases outside the gene matches: 9. The CDR3 nucleotides are TGCGCCAGCAGCTCCCATGAGGGGACAGCTGGCTACACCTTC. Translating it yields CASSSHEGTAGYTF.

This chain connects TRBV29-1 to TRBJ1-3; the D gene is possibly TRBD1 (5 bases). Deletions cut 3 bases from V and 3 bases from J, with 9 bases between. Germline CDR1 SQVTM, CDR2 ANQGSEA. The CDR3 is made up of 13 amino acids. The CDR3 sequence is CSVEQGGGNTIYF. The CDR3, as DNA: TGCAGCGTTGAGCAGGGAGGTGGAAACACCATATATTTT.

The chain carries TRBV14 and TRBJ2-1; 8 bases line up with TRBD2. The CDR3 length is 15 residues. V shed 1 base and J 5 bases; nucleotides not matched to a gene: 4. Germline CDR1 is SGHDN and CDR2 is FVKESK. The CDR3 nucleotides are TGTGCCAGCAGCCAAGGCGGGACTAGAAACAATGAGCAGTTCTTC. Amino acids: CASSQGGTRNNEQFF. Full variable domain (rest looked up from reference TRBV14 and TRBJ2-1): EAGVTQFPSHSVIEKGQTVTLRCDPISGHDNLYWYRRVMGKEIKFLLHFVKESKQDESGMPNNRFLAERTGGTYSTLKVQPAELEDSGVYFCASSQGGTRNNEQFFGPGTRLTVL.

The chain carries TRBV18 and TRBJ2-7; TRBD1 is a possible D gene (6 bases). Germline CDR1 reads KGHSH; CDR2 reads LQKENI. Trimming pared 1 base from V and 7 bases from J, leaving 14 bases between. CDR3 size: 14 residues. CDR3 amino acids: CASSPRVTGREQYF. CDR3 in DNA: TGTGCCAGCTCACCACGGGTGACAGGTAGGGAGCAGTACTTC.

The V call is TRBV15, the J call TRBJ1-2, with a tentative D call TRBD1 (5 bases). This CDR3 contains 13 residues. The V gene lost 0 bases and the J gene lost 6 bases, with 8 bases spanning the gap. Looked up from germline, CDR1 is LNHNV and CDR2 is YYDKDF (reference sequence). This chain's CDR3 is CATSREEGDGYTF. The CDR3, as DNA: TGTGCCACCAGCAGAGAGGAAGGGGATGGCTACACCTTC.

The rearrangement links TRBV11-3 to TRBJ1-1, with D possibly TRBD1 on 5 matching bases. The CDR3 is 12 amino acids. V shed 6 bases and J shed 6 bases, with 11 bases lying between them. Germline values: CDR1 SGHNT, CDR2 YENEEA. In nucleotides, the CDR3 is TGTGCCAGCAGTCTCGGGACTTCTGAAGCTTTCTTT. Its protein is CASSLGTSEAFF.

This clone is termed medium-sized. The chain recombines TRBV6-5 with TRBJ1-1, with D perhaps matching TRBD1 (5 bases). The V gene's germline CDR1 is MNHEY and CDR2 SVGAGI. The V end was cut by 7 bases, the J end by 5 bases, with 14 bases between. The CDR3 totals 13 residues. In nucleotides, the CDR3 is TGTGCCAGCAACGTGCAGGGCTCGACTGAAGCTTTCTTT. This gives the protein CASNVQGSTEAFF.

V and J are TRBV7-9 and TRBJ2-2, with 9 bases that match TRBD1. The CDR3 consists of 14 residues. The V gene end was trimmed by 5 bases and the J gene end by 5 bases; junction bases not matched to a gene: 3. Germline assignment: CDR1 SEHNR and CDR2 FQNEAQ (reference sequence). CDR3 DNA: TGTGCCAGCAGCGCCGGGACAGGGACCGGGGAGCTGTTTTTT. This translates into CASSAGTGTGELFF.